This T cell receptor beta chain came from a study of beta chain features in type 1 diabetes. The isolated RNA, all of it, was reverse transcribed, so expressed TCRB transcripts were what got sequenced. TCRdb's copy holds only in-frame clones and misses some; the assay was immunoSEQ multiplex PCR. The sample contains approximately 260,000 clones, 24% of which appear only once. The table lists this clone with a few counts. Its matching antigen is unknown. Whole-study findings and limits: Patients with Type 1 diabetes showed moderately but significantly shorter TCRB CDR3s in all four CD4+ subsets.

Unmatched junction bases numbered 11, after V lost 8 bases and J lost 5 bases. CDR1 SGHDT and CDR2 YYEEEE come from the germline V gene. This CDR3 contains 15 residues. The gene calls are TRBV5-6 and TRBJ2-3, with 10 bases lining up with TRBD2. Sequences were obtained from naive CD4+ T cells from blood. The clonotype was recovered from a woman in her 30s with type 1 diabetes. The CDR3 bases are TGTGCCAGTGCGGAAGCGGGAGGGCCAGGAGATACGCAGTATTTT. Translating gives CASAEAGGPGDTQYF.